This T cell receptor (beta chain) was sequenced in a study of blood T cell repertoires in COVID-19. Overall study context: Nucleic acid was either cDNA or gDNA, and it came from T cells, B-cell-depleted T cells, or PBMCs.

Profiling relied on immunoSEQ multiplex PCR, and the TCRdb table lists in-frame clones only, not all of them. This table has more than 300,000 clones, roughly 91% appearing once. The CDR3 is made up of 16 amino acids. Deletions cut 2 bases from V and 5 bases from J, with 18 bases between. Germline CDR1 is MNHEY and CDR2 is SVGEGT. The chain is built from TRBV6-2 or TRBV6-3 and TRBJ1-1; D is perhaps TRBD1 (6 bases). The TCR originated in a woman aged 25 to 45 with COVID-19, enrolled during active disease. Sequencing input: peripheral blood. DNA of the CDR3: TGTGCCAGCAGTTACGATCGTCTGGGGGCTGGAACTGAAGCTTTCTTT. Translation: CASSYDRLGAGTEAFF.